What follows describes a single TCR beta chain. Its antigen is unknown. The naive CD8+ gate required CD45RO-CCR7+CD27+CD95- phenotype. The study made its TRB cDNA libraries by 5' RACE, adding UMI labels. TCRdb re-called the 5' RACE reads; every CDR3 protein appears as one record, without DNA. In all, the sample yields 150,000 or so distinct CDR3 sequences. These data are taken from a study of CXCR3-negative and CXCR3-positive naive CD8 T cells. Findings of the study overall: The TRB CDR3s that CXCR3-positive naive cells carried were more hydrophobic than those of CXCR3-negative naive cells. Cryopreserved cells showed partially decreased CXCR3 expression, and most assays used fresh PBMCs.

CDR1 DFQATT and CDR2 SNEGSKA come from the germline V gene (reference sequence). The CDR3 is 15 residues long. The V call is TRBV20-1, the J call TRBJ2-1; checking the TCRdb D call of TRBD2 is not possible without DNA. This TCR derives from a human donor in good health. Some clones in this sample may be carry-over from other donors' samples. Specimen: naive CXCR3+ CD8+ T cells from blood. As for subset: CD45RO-CCR7+CD27+CD95- naive CD8+ T cells expressing CXCR3 (TNR3+). The CDR3 reads CSPKIETSGGNEQFF.